This T cell receptor (beta chain) was obtained from a study of T cells in Graves' hyperthyroidism and ophthalmopathy. As for the study in general: At the time of initial diagnosis and before any treatment, peripheral blood was collected.

V lost 6 bases and J lost 5; bases outside the gene matches: 6. This CDR3 has 13 amino acids. Per the germline V gene, CDR1 is SNHLY and CDR2 is FYNNEI. TCR beta CDR3 region amplification was performed from RNA transcripts. RT-PCR in the first round (using the HTBI primer set) targeted the TCR CDR3. A single record per CDR3 protein comes from TCRdb applying MiXCR to the multiplex PCR reads. The sample carries nearly 600,000 distinct CDR3 sequences, approximately 13% recorded once. Newly diagnosed patients aged 18 to 65 had hyperthyroidism of under 2 months' duration. This clonotype was seen ten or more times.

The sample consisted of blood. V and J are TRBV2 and TRBJ1-1; 7 bases agree with TRBD1. This TCR came from a woman aged 30 to 39 with Graves' hyperthyroidism that later progressed to Graves' ophthalmopathy. This CDR3 reads CASRRTGDTEAFF. CDR3 sequence (DNA): TGTGCCAGCAGGAGAACAGGGGATACTGAAGCTTTCTTT.